The sequence of this T cell receptor (beta chain) was determined in a study of shared clonotypes between healthy human individuals. CDR3 length: 18 amino acids. Trimming took 5 bases from V and 3 from J, leaving 27 bases between them. Germline lookup yields CDR1 SGHRS and CDR2 YFSETQ. This clone was seen just once. Positive CCR7 selection of CD45RO-negative cells yielded the naive CD8 cells, and terminally differentiated effector memory CD45RA+ cells were excluded. Sequencing was performed with immunoSEQ multiplex PCR; in TCRdb, only in-frame clones are kept and a portion is missing. The table records roughly 2.1 million clones, about 93% of them present only once.

The sample taken for sequencing was naive CD8+ T cells from PBMCs. The sequence was obtained from a man aged 18 to 30 in good health. Some clones in this sample may be carry-over from other donors' samples. V gene TRBV5-1 combines with J gene TRBJ2-7; perhaps TRBD2 as D (5 bases). The CDR3 sequence is CASSVSLPAGALGYEQYF. The CDR3 region has the DNA TGCGCCAGCAGTGTATCCCTCCCTGCGGGTGCCTTGGGCTACGAGCAGTACTTC.